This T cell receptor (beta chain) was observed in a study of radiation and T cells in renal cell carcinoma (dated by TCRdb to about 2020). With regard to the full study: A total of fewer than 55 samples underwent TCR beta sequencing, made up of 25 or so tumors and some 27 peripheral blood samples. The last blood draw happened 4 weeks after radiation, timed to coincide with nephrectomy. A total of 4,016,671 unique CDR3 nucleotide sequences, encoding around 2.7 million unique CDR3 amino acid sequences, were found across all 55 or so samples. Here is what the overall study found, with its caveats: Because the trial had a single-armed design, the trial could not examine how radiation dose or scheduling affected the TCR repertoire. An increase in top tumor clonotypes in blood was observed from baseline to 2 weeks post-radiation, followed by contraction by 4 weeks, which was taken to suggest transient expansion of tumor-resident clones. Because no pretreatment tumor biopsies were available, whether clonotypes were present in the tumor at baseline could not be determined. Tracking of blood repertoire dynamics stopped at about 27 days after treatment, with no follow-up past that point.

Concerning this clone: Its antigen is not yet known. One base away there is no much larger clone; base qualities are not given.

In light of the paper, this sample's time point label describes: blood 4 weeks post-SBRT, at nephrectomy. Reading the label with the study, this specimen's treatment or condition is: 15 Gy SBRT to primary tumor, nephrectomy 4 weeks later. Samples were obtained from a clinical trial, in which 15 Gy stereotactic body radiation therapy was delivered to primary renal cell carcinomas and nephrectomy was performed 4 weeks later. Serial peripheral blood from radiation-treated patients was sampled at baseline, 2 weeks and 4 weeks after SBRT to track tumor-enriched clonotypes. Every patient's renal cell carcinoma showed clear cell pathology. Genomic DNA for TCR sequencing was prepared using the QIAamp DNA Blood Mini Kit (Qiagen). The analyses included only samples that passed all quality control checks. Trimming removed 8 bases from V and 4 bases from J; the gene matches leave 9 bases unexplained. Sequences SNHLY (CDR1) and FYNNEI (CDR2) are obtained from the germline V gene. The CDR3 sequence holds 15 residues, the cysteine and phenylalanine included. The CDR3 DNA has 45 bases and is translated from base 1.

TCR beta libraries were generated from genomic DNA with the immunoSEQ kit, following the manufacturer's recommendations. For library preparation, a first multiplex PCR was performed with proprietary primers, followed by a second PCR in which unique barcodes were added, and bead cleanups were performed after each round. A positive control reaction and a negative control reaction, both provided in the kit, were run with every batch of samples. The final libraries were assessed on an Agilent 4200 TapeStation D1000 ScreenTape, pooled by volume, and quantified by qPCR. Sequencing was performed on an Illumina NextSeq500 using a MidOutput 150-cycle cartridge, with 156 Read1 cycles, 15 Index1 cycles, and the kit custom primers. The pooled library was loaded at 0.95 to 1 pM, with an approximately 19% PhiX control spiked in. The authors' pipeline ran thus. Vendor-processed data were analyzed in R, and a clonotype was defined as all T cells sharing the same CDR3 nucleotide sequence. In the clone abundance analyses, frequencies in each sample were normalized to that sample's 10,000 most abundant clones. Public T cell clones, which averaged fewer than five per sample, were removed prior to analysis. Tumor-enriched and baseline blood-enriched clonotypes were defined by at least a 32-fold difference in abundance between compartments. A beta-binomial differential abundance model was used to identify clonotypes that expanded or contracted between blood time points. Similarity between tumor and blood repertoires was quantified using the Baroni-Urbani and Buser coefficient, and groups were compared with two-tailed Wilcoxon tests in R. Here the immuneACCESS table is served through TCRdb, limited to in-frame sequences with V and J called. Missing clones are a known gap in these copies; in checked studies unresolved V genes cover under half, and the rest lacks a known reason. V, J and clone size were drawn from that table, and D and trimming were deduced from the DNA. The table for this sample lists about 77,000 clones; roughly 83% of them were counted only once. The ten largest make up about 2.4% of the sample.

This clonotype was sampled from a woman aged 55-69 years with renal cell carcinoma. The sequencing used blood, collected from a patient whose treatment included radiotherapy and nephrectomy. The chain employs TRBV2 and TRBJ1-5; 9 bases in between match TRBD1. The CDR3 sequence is CASFADRGANQPQHF. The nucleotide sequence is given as TGTGCCAGCTTCGCTGACAGGGGGGCAAATCAGCCCCAGCATTTT.